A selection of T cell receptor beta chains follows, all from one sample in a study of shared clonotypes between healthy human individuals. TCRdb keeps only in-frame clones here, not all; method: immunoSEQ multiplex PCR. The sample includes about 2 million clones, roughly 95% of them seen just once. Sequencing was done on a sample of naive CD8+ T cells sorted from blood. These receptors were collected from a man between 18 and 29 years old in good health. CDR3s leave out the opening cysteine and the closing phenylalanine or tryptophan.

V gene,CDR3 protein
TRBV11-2,ASSSQAGGGEQY
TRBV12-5,ASGLFGGNQPQH
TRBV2,ARGLAAPNQY
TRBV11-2,ASSITGAYEQY
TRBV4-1,ASSIRLAGGELF
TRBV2,ASRDPGQASDEGYT
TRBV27,ASSPLTEGPETQY
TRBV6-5,ASSPQGAPDTQY
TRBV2,ASSTGLFYEQY
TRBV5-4,ASSFWGDGEKLF
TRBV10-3,AISMDGANYGYT
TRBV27,ASSLSLLQPQH
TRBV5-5,ASSLGQGIAEAF
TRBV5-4,ASSSGTGYQETQY
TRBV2,ASSEPQPSTDTQY
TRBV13,ASSLTLDYPIEQY
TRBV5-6,ASSLGWQGLGEQY